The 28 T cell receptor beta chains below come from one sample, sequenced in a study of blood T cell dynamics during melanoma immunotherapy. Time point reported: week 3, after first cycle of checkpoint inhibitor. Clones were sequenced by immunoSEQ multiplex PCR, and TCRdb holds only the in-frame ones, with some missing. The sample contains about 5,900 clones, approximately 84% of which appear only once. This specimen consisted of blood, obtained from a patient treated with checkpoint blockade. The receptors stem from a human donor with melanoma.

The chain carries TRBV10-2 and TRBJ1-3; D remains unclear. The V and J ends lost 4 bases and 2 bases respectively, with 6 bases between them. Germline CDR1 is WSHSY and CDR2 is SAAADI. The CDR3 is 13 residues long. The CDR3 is CASSGGTGNTIYF. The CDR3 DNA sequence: TGCGCCAGCAGTGGGGGAACTGGAAACACCATATATTTT.

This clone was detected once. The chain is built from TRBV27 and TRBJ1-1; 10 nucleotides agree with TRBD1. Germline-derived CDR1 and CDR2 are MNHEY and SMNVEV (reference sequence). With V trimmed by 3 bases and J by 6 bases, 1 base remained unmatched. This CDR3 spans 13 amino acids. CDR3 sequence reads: CASSFGQGAEAFF. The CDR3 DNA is TGTGCCAGCAGTTTCGGACAGGGGGCTGAAGCTTTCTTT.

The DNA of the CDR3 is TGTGCCAGCAGCTTTGGCGGGCCCTACGAGCAGTACTTC. Residues: CASSFGGPYEQYF. V is TRBV7-9 and J is TRBJ2-7; TRBD2 is a possible D gene (5 bases). Trimming took 3 bases from V and 2 from J, leaving 8 bases between them. Germline-derived CDR1 and CDR2 are SEHNR and FQNEAQ (reference sequence). This CDR3 contains 13 residues.

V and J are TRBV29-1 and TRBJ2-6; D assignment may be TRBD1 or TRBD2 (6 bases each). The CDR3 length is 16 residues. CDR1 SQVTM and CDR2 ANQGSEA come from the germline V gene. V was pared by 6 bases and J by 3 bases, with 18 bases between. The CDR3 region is CSVGKGGAGGANVLTF. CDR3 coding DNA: TGCAGCGTAGGGAAGGGGGGCGCAGGTGGGGCCAACGTCCTGACTTTC.

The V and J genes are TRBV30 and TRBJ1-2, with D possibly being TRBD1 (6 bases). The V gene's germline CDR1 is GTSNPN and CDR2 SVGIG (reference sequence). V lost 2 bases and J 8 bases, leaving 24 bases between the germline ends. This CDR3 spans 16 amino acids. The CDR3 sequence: CAWSRRLQGSDRGYTF. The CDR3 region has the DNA TGTGCCTGGAGTCGAAGGTTACAGGGAAGTGACCGGGGCTACACCTTC.

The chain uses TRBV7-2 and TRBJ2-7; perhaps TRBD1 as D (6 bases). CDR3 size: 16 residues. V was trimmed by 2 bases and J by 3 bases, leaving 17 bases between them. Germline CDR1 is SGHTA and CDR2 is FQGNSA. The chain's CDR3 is CASSLSAGQIYYEQYF. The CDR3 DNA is TGTGCCAGCAGCTTATCGGCAGGACAGATATACTACGAGCAGTACTTC.

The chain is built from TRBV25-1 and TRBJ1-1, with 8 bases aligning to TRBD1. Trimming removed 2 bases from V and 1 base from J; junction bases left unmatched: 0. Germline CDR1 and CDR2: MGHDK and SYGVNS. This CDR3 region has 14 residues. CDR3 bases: TGTGCCAGCAGTGAAGGGACAGGGAACACTGAAGCTTTCTTT. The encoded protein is CASSEGTGNTEAFF.

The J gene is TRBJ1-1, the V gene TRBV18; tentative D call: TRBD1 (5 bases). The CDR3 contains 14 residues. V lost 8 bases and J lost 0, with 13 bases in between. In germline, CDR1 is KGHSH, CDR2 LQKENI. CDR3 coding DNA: TGTGCCAGCGCGGGCGGGGGGATGAACACTGAAGCTTTCTTT. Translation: CASAGGGMNTEAFF.

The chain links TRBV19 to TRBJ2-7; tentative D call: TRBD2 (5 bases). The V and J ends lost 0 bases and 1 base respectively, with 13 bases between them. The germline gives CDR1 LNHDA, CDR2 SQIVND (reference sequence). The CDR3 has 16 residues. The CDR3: CASSIDSGVLSYEQYF. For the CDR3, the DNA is TGTGCCAGTAGTATAGATTCCGGGGTCCTTTCCTACGAGCAGTACTTC. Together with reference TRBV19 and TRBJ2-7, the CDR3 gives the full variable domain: DGGITQSPKYLFRKEGQNVTLSCEQNLNHDAMYWYRQDPGQGLRLIYYSQIVNDFQKGDIAEGYSVSREKKESFPLTVTSAQKNPTAFYLCASSIDSGVLSYEQYFGPGTRLTVT.

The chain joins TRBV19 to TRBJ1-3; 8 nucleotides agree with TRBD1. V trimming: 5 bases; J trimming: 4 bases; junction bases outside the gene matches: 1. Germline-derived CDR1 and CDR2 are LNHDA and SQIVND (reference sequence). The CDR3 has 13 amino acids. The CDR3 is CASSSGGGNTIYF. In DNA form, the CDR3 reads TGTGCCAGTAGTTCAGGGGGCGGAAACACCATATATTTT. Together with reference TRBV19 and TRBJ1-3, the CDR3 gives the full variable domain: DGGITQSPKYLFRKEGQNVTLSCEQNLNHDAMYWYRQDPGQGLRLIYYSQIVNDFQKGDIAEGYSVSREKKESFPLTVTSAQKNPTAFYLCASSSGGGNTIYFGEGSWLTVV.

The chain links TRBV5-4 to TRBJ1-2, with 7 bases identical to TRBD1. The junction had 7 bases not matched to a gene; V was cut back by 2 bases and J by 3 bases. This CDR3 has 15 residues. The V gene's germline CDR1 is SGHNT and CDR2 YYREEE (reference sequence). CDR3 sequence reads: CASSFEGARHYGYTF. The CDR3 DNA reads TGTGCCAGCAGCTTTGAGGGGGCTCGTCACTATGGCTACACCTTC. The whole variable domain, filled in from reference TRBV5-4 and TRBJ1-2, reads ETGVTQSPTHLIKTRGQQVTLRCSSQSGHNTVSWYQQALGQGPQFIFQYYREEENGRGNFPPRFSGLQFPNYSSELNVNALELDDSALYLCASSFEGARHYGYTFGSGTRLTVV.

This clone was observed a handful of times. CDR3 sequence (DNA): TGTGCCAGCACCAAATTACGGGACAGGGTTGTCGAGCAGTACTTC. Protein: CASTKLRDRVVEQYF. The chain employs TRBV6-5 and TRBJ2-7, with 9 bases that match TRBD1. Germline CDR1 is MNHEY and CDR2 is SVGAGI. V trimming: 7 bases; J trimming: 6 bases; junction bases outside the gene matches: 13. The CDR3 is 15 amino acids.

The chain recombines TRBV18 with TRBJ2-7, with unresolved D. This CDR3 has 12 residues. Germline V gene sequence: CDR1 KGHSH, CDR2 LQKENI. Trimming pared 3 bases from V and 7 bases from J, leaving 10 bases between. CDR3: CASSPGGNEQYF. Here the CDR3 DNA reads TGTGCCAGCTCACCTGGTGGAAATGAGCAGTACTTC.

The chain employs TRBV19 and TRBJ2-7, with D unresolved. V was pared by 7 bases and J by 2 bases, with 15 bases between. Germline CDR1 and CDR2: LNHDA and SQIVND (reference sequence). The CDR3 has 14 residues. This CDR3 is CASTSGTDTYEQYF. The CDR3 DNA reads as TGTGCCAGTACCTCGGGCACTGATACCTACGAGCAGTACTTC.

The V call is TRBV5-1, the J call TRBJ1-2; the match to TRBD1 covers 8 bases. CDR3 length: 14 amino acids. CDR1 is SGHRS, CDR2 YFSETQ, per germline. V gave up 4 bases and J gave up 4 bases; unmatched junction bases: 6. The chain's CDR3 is CASSADTGGYGYTF. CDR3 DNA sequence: TGCGCCAGCAGCGCAGACACAGGGGGCTATGGCTACACCTTC.

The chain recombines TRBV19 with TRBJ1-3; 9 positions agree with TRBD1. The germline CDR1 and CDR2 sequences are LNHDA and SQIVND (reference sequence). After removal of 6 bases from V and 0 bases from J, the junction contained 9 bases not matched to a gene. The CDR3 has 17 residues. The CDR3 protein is CASRTAGTGSSGNTIYF. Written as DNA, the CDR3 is TGTGCCAGTAGGACCGCCGGGACAGGGAGCTCTGGAAACACCATATATTTT.

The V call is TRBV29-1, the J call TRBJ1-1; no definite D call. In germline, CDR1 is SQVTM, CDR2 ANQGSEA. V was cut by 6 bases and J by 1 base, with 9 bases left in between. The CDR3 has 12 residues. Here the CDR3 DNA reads TGCAGCGTCTCGCTAGGGAACACTGAAGCTTTCTTT. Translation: CSVSLGNTEAFF.

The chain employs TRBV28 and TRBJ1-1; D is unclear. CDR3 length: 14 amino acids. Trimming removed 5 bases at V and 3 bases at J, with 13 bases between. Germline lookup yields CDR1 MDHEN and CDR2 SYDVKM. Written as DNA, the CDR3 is TGTGCCAGCAGTCAAGGGTTTGGGTACACTGAAGCTTTCTTT. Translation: CASSQGFGYTEAFF.

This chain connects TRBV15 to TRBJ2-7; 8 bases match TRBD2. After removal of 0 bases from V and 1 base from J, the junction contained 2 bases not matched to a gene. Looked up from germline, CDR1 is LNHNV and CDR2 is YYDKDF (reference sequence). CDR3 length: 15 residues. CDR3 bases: TGTGCCACCAGCAGAGAACTAGCGGCATCCTACGAGCAGTACTTC. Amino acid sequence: CATSRELAASYEQYF.

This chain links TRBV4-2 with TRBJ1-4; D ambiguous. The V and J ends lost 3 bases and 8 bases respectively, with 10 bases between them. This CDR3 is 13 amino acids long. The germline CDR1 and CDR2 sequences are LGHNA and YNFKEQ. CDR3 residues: CASSHRGNEKLFF. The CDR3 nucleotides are TGTGCCAGCAGCCACCGGGGAAACGAAAAACTGTTTTTT.

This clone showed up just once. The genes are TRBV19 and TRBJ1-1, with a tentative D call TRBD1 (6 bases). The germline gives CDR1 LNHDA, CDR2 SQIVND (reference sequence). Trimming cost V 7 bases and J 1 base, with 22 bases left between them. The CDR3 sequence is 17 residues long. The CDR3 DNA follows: TGTGCCAGTAAAGGTCTGGTACAGGGTGGATGGAACACTGAAGCTTTCTTT. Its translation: CASKGLVQGGWNTEAFF.

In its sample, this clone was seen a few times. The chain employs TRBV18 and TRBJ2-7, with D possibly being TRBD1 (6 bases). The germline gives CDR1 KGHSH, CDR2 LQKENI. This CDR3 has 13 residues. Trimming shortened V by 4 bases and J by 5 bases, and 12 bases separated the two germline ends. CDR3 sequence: CASSLQGYDEQYF. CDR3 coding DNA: TGTGCCAGCTCACTACAGGGTTACGACGAGCAGTACTTC.

The CDR3 protein is CASSPSANTEAFF. In nucleotides, the CDR3 is TGTGCCAGCTCACCGAGCGCGAACACTGAAGCTTTCTTT. The chain is built from TRBV18 and TRBJ1-1, with D unresolved. This CDR3 is 13 amino acids long. Germline V gene sequence: CDR1 KGHSH, CDR2 LQKENI. The V end lost 3 bases, the J end lost 1 base, and 6 bases lay between the germline ends.

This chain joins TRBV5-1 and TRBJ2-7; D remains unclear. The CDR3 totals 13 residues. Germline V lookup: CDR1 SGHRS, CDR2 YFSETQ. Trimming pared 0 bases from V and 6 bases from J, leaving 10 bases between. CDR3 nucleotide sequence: TGCGCCAGCAGCTTGGCCCCGGGTGGCGAGCAGTACTTC. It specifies CASSLAPGGEQYF.

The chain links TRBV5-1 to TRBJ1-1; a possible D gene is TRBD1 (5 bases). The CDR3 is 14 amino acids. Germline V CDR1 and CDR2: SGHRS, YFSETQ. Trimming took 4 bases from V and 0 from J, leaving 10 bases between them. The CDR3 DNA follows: TGCGCCAGCAGCGTCGACAGCCTGAACACTGAAGCTTTCTTT. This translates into CASSVDSLNTEAFF.

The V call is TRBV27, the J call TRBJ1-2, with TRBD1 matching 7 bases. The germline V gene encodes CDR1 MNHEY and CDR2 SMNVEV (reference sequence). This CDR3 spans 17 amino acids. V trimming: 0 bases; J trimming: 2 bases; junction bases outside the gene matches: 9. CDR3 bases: TGTGCCAGCAGTTTATCTTATTTTTCGGGACAGAACTATGGCTACACCTTC. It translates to CASSLSYFSGQNYGYTF.

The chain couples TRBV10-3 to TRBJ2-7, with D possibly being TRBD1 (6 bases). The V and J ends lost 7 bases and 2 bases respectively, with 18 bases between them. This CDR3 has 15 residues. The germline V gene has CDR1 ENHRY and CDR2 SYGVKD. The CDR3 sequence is CAITNSGAGTYEQYF. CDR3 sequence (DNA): TGTGCCATCACTAACTCAGGGGCCGGAACCTACGAGCAGTACTTC.

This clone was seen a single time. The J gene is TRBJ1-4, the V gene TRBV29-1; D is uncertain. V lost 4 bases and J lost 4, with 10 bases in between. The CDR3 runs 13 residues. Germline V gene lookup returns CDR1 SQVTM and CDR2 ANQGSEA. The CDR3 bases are TGCAGCGTTGTAGGTGGGGTTAATGAAAAACTGTTTTTT. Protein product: CSVVGGVNEKLFF.